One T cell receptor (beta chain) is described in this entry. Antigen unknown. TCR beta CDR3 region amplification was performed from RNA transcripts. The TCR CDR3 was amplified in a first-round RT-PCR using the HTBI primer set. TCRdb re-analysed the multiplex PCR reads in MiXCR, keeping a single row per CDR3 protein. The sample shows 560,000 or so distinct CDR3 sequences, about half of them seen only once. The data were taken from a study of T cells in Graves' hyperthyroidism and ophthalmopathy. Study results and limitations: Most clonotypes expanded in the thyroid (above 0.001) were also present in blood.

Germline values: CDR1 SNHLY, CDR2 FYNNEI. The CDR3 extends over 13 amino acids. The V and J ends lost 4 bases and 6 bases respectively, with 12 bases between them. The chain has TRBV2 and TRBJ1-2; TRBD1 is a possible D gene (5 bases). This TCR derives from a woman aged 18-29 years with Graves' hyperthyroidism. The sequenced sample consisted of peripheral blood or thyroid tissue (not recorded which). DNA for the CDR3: TGTGCCAGCAGTGTAGGGATAGGGGATGGCTACACCTTC. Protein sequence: CASSVGIGDGYTF.